This T cell receptor (beta chain) comes out of a study of early T cells in non-severe SARS-CoV-2 infection. Individually, cDNA molecules had unique molecular identifiers attached to them. TCRdb re-called the 5' RACE reads with MiXCR, one entry per CDR3 protein. The profile shows around 50,000 distinct CDR3 sequences, 9.5% to 15% of them singletons. Overall study results and limits: Private and CD4 specificities were missed by VDJdb matching, which favored anti-spike CD8 responses.

The V gene's germline CDR1 is SQVTM and CDR2 ANQGSEA. This CDR3 is 13 amino acids long. V was pared by 0 bases and J by 7 bases, with 13 bases between. With regard to this clonotype: Its antigen remains unidentified.

The sequence derives from an adult who was a healthcare worker with PCR-confirmed SARS-CoV-2 infection or an uninfected control (not recorded which). The chain couples TRBV29-1 to TRBJ2-7; D gene ambiguous. Sequenced sample: whole blood. The DNA for the CDR3 is TGCAGCGTTGAAGAAAGTCTAGGGTCGGAGCAGTACTTC. Encoded protein: CSVEESLGSEQYF.